This T cell receptor beta chain was retrieved from a study of cytomegalovirus exposure and HLA in healthy donors. The study's findings and limits: Immune exposure information available was restricted to CMV serostatus. In a later analysis, an Asian-associated ancestry cluster reportedly showed fewer N-insertions than the roughly 730-donor mean.

Both 60 Vbeta primers and 13 Jbeta primers went into the PCR. Only in-frame clones appear in the TCRdb table, and some are missing; sequencing was by immunoSEQ multiplex PCR. The sample contains roughly 140,000 clones, 50% to 75% of which appear only once. CDR1 SGDLS and CDR2 YYNGEE come from the germline V gene. The V and J ends lost 0 bases and 2 bases respectively, with 5 bases between them. This CDR3 comprises 14 residues. Points on this clone: The antigen is not known.

The sequence came from a woman in her 30s in good health and CMV-seropositive. The J gene is TRBJ1-4, the V gene TRBV9, with a weak D call TRBD1 (5 bases). The sample was PBMCs. CDR3 loop: CASSVEGTNEKLFF. DNA for the CDR3: TGTGCCAGCAGCGTAGAGGGGACTAATGAAAAACTGTTTTTT.